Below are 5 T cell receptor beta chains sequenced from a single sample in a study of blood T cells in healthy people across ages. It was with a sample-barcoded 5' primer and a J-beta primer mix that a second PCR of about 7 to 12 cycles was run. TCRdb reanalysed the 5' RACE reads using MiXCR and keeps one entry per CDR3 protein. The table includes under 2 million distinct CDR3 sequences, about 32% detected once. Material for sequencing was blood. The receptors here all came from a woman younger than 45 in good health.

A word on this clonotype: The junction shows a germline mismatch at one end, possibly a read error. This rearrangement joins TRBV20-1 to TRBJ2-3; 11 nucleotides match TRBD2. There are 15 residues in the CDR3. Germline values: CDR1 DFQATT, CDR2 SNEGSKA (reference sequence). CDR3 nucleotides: TGCAGTGCTAGTGATAGCGGGGGGGCTTCCGATACGCTGTATTTT. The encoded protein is CSASDSGGASDTLYF.

DNA for the CDR3: TGCAACGCCCGCCGGACAGGCCGGCTGGAGACCCAGTACTTC. It translates to CNARRTGRLETQYF. The rearrangement uses TRBV20-1 and TRBJ2-5; 7 bases map to TRBD1. CDR1 is DFQATT, CDR2 SNEGSKA, per germline (reference sequence). The CDR3 extends over 14 amino acids.

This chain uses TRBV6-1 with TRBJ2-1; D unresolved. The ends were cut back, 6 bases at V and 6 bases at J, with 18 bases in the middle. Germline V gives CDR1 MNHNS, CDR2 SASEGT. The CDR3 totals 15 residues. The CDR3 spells CASSAQPQDLNEQFF. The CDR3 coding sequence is TGTGCCAGCAGCGCCCAACCCCAGGATCTCAATGAGCAGTTCTTC.

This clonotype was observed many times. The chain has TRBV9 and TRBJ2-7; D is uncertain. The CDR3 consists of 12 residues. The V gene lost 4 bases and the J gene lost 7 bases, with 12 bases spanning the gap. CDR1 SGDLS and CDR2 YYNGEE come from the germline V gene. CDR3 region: CASSPTGREQYF. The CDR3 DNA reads TGTGCCAGCAGCCCCACCGGACGTGAGCAGTACTTC.

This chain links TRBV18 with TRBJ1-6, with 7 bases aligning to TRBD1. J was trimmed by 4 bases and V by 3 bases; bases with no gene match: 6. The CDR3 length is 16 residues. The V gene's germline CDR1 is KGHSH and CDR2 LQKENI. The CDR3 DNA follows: TGTGCCAGCTCACCCCCGGGACAGACTTATAATTCACCCCTCCACTTT. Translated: CASSPPGQTYNSPLHF.